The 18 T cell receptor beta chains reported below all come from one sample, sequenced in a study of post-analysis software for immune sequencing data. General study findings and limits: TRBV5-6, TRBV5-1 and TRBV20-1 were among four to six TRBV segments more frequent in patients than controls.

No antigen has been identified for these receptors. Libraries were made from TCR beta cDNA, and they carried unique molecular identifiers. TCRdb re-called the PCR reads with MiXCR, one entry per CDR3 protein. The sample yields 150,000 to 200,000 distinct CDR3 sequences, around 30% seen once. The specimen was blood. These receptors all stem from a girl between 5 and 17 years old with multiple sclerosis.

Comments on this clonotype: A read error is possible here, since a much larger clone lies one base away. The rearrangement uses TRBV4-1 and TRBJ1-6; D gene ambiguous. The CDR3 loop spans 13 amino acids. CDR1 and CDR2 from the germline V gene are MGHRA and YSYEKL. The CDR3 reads CANSQDEGSPLHF. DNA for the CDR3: TGCGCCAACAGCCAAGACGAGGGATCACCCCTCCACTTT.

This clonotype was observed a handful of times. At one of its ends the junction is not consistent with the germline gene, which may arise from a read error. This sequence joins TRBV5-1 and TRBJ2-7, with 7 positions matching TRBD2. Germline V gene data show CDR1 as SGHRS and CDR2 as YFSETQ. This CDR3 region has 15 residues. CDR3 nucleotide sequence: TGCGCCAGCAGCGTCGGGGGGACGAGCTCCTACGAGCGGTACTTC. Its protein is CASSVGGTSSYERYF.

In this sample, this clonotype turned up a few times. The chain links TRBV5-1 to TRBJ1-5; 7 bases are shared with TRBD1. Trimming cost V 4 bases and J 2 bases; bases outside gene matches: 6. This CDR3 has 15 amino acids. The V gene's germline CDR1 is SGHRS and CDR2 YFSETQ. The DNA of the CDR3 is TGCGCCAGCAGCCTACAGGGGTTAGGCAATCAGCCCCAGCATTTT. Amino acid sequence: CASSLQGLGNQPQHF.

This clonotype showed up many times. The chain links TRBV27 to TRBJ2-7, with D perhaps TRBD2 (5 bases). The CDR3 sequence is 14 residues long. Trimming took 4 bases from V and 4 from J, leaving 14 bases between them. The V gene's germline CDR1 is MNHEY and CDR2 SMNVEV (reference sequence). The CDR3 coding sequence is TGTGCCAGCAGTTCCCCCCCGGACTTTTACGAGCAGTACTTC. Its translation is CASSSPPDFYEQYF.

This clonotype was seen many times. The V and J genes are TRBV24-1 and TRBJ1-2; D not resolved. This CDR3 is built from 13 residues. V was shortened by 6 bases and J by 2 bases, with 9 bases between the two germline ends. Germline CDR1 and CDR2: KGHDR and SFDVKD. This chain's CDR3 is CATSLRENYGYTF. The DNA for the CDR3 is TGTGCCACCAGTTTGCGAGAGAACTATGGCTACACCTTC.

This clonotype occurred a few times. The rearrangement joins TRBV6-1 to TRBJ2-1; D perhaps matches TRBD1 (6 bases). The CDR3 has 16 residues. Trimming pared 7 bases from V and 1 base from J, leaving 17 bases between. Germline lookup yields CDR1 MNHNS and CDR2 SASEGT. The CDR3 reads CASNRQASMSYNEQFF. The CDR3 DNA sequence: TGTGCCAGCAACCGACAGGCAAGTATGTCCTACAATGAGCAGTTCTTC.

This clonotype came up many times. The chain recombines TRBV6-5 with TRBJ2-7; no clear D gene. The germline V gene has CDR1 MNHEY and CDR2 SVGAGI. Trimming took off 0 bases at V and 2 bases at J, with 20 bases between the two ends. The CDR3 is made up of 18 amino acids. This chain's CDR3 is CASSYSTGVGSYAYEQYF. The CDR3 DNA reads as TGTGCCAGCAGTTACTCGACGGGTGTAGGCAGCTATGCCTACGAGCAGTACTTC.

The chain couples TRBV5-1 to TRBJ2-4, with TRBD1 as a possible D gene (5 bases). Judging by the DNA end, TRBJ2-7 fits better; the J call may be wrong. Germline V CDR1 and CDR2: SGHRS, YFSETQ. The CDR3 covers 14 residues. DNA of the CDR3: TGCGCCAGCGCCCAGGGATACAGCACCTACGAGCAGTACTTC. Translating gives CASAQGYSTYEQYF.

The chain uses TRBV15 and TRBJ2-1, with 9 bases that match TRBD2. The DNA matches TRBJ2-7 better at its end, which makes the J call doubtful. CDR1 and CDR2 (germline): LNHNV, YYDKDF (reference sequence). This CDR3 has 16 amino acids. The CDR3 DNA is TGTGCCACCAGCCGAGGGACTAGCCTTACTTACAATGAGCAGTACTTC. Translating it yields CATSRGTSLTYNEQYF.

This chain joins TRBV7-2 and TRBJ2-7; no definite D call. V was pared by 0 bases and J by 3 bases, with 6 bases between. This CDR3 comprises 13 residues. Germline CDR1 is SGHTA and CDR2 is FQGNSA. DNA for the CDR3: TGTGCCAGCAGCTTAGCCGCGTTCTACGAGCAGTACTTC. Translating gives CASSLAAFYEQYF.

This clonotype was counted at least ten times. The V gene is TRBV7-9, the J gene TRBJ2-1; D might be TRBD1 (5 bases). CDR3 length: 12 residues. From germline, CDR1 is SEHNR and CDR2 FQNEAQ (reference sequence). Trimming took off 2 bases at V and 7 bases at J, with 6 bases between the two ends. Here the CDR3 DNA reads TGTGCCAGCAGCTTACCAGGGAATGAGCAGTTCTTC. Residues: CASSLPGNEQFF.

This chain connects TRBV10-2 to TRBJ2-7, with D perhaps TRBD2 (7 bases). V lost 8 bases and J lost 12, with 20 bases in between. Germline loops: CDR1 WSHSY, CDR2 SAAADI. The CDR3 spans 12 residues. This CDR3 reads CASGDPPRGPYF. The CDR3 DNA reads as TGCGCCAGCGGCGACCCTCCGCGGGGGCCGTACTTC.

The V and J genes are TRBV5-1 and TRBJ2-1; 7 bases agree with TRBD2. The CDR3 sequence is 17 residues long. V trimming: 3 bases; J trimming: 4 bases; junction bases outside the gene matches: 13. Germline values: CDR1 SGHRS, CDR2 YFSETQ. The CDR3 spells CASSWAGASGVYNEQFF. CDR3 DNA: TGCGCCAGCAGCTGGGCTGGGGCTAGCGGAGTTTACAATGAGCAGTTCTTC.

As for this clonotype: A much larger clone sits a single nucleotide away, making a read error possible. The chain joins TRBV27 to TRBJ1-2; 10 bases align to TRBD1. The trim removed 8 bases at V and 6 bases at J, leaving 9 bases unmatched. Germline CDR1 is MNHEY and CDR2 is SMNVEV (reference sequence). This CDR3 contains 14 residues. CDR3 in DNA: TGTGCCAGCTCAAGGACAGGGGGTTGCGATGGCTACACCTTC. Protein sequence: CASSRTGGCDGYTF.

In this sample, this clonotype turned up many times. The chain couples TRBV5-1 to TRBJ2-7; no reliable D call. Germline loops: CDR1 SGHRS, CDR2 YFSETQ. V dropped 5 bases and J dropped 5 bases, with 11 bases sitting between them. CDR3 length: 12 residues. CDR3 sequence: CASSRLRDEQYF. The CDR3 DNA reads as TGCGCCAGCAGTCGGTTGAGAGACGAGCAGTACTTC.

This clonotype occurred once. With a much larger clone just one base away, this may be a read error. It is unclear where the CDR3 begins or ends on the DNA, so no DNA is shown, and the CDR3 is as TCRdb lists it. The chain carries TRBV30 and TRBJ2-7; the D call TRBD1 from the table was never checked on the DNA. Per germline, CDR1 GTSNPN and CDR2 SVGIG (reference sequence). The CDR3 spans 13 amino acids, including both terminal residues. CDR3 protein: CAWSVGGGNERYF.

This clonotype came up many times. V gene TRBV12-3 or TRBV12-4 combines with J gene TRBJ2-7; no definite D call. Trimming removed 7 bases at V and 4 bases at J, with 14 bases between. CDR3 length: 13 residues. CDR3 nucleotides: TGTGCCAGCACCTTGCGTTCCGGTTACGAGCAGTACTTC. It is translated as CASTLRSGYEQYF.

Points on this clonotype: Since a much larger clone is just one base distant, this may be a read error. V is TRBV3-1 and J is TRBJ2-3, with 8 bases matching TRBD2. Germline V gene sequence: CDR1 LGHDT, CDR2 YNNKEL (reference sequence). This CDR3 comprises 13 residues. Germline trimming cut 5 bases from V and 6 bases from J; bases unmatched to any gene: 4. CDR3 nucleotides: TGTGCCAGCAGCAACTCGGGGGGGGATACGCAGTATTTT. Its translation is CASSNSGGDTQYF.